Each of the 14 T cell receptor beta chains below was sequenced from the same sample in a study of a mutant IDH1 vaccine in newly diagnosed glioma. Noted time point: week 23, last vaccination. Vaccination comprised doses that each held 300 ug of mutant IDH1 20-mer peptide, plus topical imiquimod. Their target antigens are unknown. Generated by immunoSEQ multiplex PCR, the TCRdb table keeps only in-frame clones and is missing some. The profile shows about 54,000 clones, 80% of them singletons. The sequences come from PBMCs, collected from a glioma patient whose treatment included an IDH1 peptide vaccine. These TCRs come from a man aged 35 to 55 with glioma.

This clone was observed once. The J gene is TRBJ1-1, the V gene TRBV7-2, with TRBD1 as a possible D gene (5 bases). Germline-derived CDR1 and CDR2 are SGHTA and FQGNSA. The CDR3 contains 14 residues. V gave up 5 bases and J gave up 4 bases, with 14 bases separating them. The CDR3, as DNA: TGTGCCAGCAGCCCTCGTTCGGGGACCACTGAAGCTTTCTTT. As protein: CASSPRSGTTEAFF.

The genes are TRBV6-5 and TRBJ2-7; D is ambiguous. The CDR3 covers 12 residues. V lost 2 bases and J lost 6, with 8 bases in between. Germline V gives CDR1 MNHEY, CDR2 SVGAGI. CDR3: CASSYPGSEQYF. CDR3 in DNA: TGTGCCAGCAGTTACCCGGGTTCCGAGCAGTACTTC.

This clone has more than one count but fewer than ten. V is TRBV6-1 and J is TRBJ1-6, with a weak D call TRBD1 (5 bases). This CDR3 spans 15 amino acids. Per the germline V gene, CDR1 is MNHNS and CDR2 is SASEGT. V was shortened by 1 base and J by 9 bases, with 13 bases between the two germline ends. CDR3 protein: CASSEVQGGGSPLHF. The CDR3 DNA reads TGTGCCAGCAGTGAAGTGCAGGGTGGTGGTTCACCCCTCCACTTT.

This sequence joins TRBV27 and TRBJ2-5; 7 bases are a match to TRBD2. This CDR3 has 13 residues. The V gene's germline CDR1 is MNHEY and CDR2 SMNVEV (reference sequence). V shed 2 bases, J shed 4 bases, and the junction held 1 base outside the gene matches. This CDR3 is CASSLREGETQYF. As DNA, the CDR3 is TGTGCCAGCAGTTTAAGGGAGGGAGAGACCCAGTACTTC.

The genes are TRBV6-1 and TRBJ2-7, with no clear D. The CDR3 is made up of 14 amino acids. V gave up 8 bases and J gave up 5 bases, with 19 bases separating them. Germline CDR1 and CDR2: MNHNS and SASEGT. The CDR3 here is CASAPGITDDEQYF. The CDR3 DNA reads TGTGCCAGCGCCCCTGGAATAACCGACGACGAGCAGTACTTC.

The rearrangement links TRBV11-2 to TRBJ2-7; the D is unclear. The CDR3 runs to 16 residues. Trimming removed 3 bases from V and 7 bases from J, with 22 bases in between. Germline CDR1 SGHAT, CDR2 FQNNGV. The CDR3 DNA reads as TGTGCCAGCAGCTTCGGACCCGAGGAAAAATTGGGGGAGCAGTACTTC. Translation gives CASSFGPEEKLGEQYF.

The V gene is TRBV5-5, the J gene TRBJ1-5, with D possibly matching TRBD1 (6 bases). Trimming cost V 1 base and J 3 bases, with 20 bases left between them. The CDR3 is 18 amino acids. Germline V gene data show CDR1 as SGHKS and CDR2 as YYEKEE (reference sequence). In DNA form, the CDR3 reads TGTGCCAGCAGCTTGTTTACGCGAGGACAGAGAAACAATCAGCCCCAGCATTTT. Encoded protein: CASSLFTRGQRNNQPQHF.

V and J are TRBV19 and TRBJ2-2; D remains ambiguous. The V gene's germline CDR1 is LNHDA and CDR2 SQIVND (reference sequence). V was shortened by 3 bases and J by 4 bases, with 6 bases between the two germline ends. The CDR3 contains 13 residues. CDR3 nucleotide sequence: TGTGCCAGTAGTATGAGTGGCACCGGGGAGCTGTTTTTT. It encodes CASSMSGTGELFF. Full variable domain (outside the CDR3, taken from reference TRBV19 and TRBJ2-2): DGGITQSPKYLFRKEGQNVTLSCEQNLNHDAMYWYRQDPGQGLRLIYYSQIVNDFQKGDIAEGYSVSREKKESFPLTVTSAQKNPTAFYLCASSMSGTGELFFGEGSRLTVL.

This chain joins TRBV12-5 and TRBJ2-3; D might be TRBD2 (6 bases). The V gene's germline CDR1 is LGHNT and CDR2 FRNRAP. There are 16 residues in the CDR3. V gave up 6 bases and J gave up 1 base, with 17 bases separating them. The CDR3 bases are TGTGCTAGTGGCGACTTAACGCGGGGCGGCACAGATACGCAGTATTTT. Its protein is CASGDLTRGGTDTQYF.

The chain combines TRBV5-4 with TRBJ2-7; D remains ambiguous. Between the trimmed V and J ends, which lost 3 bases and 0 bases, there was a span of 4 bases. Germline V gene lookup returns CDR1 SGHNT and CDR2 YYREEE (reference sequence). The CDR3 covers 12 residues. The CDR3 DNA follows: TGTGCCAGCAGCTATGACTCCTACGAGCAGTACTTC. Protein product: CASSYDSYEQYF.

This chain joins TRBV27 and TRBJ2-7; D possibly corresponds to TRBD1 (6 bases). The CDR3 runs to 15 residues. Trimming took 1 base from V and 5 from J, leaving 15 bases between them. Looked up from germline, CDR1 is MNHEY and CDR2 is SMNVEV (reference sequence). The DNA of the CDR3 is TGTGCCAGCAGTTTATGGGGGCAGGGGCGGAACGAGCAGTACTTC. Translating gives CASSLWGQGRNEQYF.

The V call is TRBV29-1, the J call TRBJ1-4; TRBD1 matches at 10 bases. Germline V gene sequence: CDR1 SQVTM, CDR2 ANQGSEA. V shed 6 bases, J shed 11 bases, and the junction held 12 bases outside the gene matches. The CDR3 spans 14 residues. The CDR3 DNA sequence: TGCAGCGTGGAACCCGTGACAGGGGGCGGGAAACTGTTTTTT. Translated: CSVEPVTGGGKLFF. The full variable domain, its missing parts supplied by reference TRBV29-1 and TRBJ1-4, is SAVISQKPSRDICQRGTSLTIQCQVDSQVTMMFWYRQQPGQSLTLIATANQGSEATYESGFVIDKFPISRPNLTFSTLTVSNMSPEDSSIYLCSVEPVTGGGKLFFGSGTQLSVL.

The gene calls are TRBV19 and TRBJ1-6, with TRBD1 matching over 8 bases. The CDR3 spans 14 residues. Losses at the gene ends were 2 bases for V and 14 bases for J; bases not matched to a gene: 8. Germline CDR1 and CDR2: LNHDA and SQIVND (reference sequence). CDR3 region: CASSIRTGRWSLHF. In DNA form, the CDR3 reads TGTGCCAGTAGTATAAGGACAGGGCGGTGGTCCCTCCACTTT.

This chain connects TRBV15 to TRBJ1-3, with D hard to call. The V end was cut by 3 bases, the J end by 0 bases, with 9 bases between. The germline CDR1 and CDR2 sequences are LNHNV and YYDKDF (reference sequence). The length of the CDR3 is 15 residues. The CDR3 spells CATSSDGSSGNTIYF. CDR3 nucleotide sequence: TGTGCCACCAGCAGCGACGGGAGCTCTGGAAACACCATATATTTT.